The source of this T cell receptor (beta chain) is a study of OX40 agonist ivuxolimab in advanced cancers. Study at large: With a range of roughly 23 to 90, age averaged roughly 60 years, and approximately 83% were male.

The CDR3 extends over 13 amino acids. V lost 6 bases to trimming and J lost 4 bases; unmatched junction nucleotides: 4. CDR1 and CDR2 from the germline V gene are MNHNS and SASEGT. TCRdb's table, derived via immunoSEQ multiplex PCR, lists solely in-frame clones and lacks some. The repertoire holds tens of thousands of clones, with approximately 81% as singletons. The receptor was derived from an adult with an advanced solid tumor such as melanoma, head and neck, liver or kidney cancer. The material sequenced was CD4+ or CD8+ T cells sorted from blood, taken in a trial of the OX40 agonist ivuxolimab. This chain links TRBV6-1 with TRBJ2-3, with 7 bases fitting TRBD1. CDR3 amino acids: CASSLQGPDTQYF. CDR3 bases: TGTGCCAGCAGCTTACAGGGGCCAGATACGCAGTATTTT.